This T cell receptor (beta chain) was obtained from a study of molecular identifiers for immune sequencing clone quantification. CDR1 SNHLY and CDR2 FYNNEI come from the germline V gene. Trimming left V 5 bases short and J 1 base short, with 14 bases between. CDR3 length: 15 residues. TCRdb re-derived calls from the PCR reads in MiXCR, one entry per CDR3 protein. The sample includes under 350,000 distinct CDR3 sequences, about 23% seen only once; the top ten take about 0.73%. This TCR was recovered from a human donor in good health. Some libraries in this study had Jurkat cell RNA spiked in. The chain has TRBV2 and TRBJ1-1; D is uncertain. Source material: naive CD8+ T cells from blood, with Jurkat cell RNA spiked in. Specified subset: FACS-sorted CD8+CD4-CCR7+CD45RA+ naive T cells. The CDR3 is CASSRTGIGNTEAFF. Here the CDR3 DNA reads TGTGCCAGCAGTCGGACGGGAATAGGGAACACTGAAGCTTTCTTT.